This paragraph covers one TCR beta chain sequence. The antigen is not known. This sample is drawn from a study of T cell repertoires in cytomegalovirus infection. For the study at large: Indications of both CMV infection and matching HLA type were provided by public TCR beta signatures. General study points: Clonotypes of TCR beta that were HLA-C-restricted and CMV-specific dominated the ex vivo response.

TCRdb re-derived calls from the reads in MiXCR, one entry per CDR3 protein. The sample has about 920,000 distinct CDR3 sequences; around 29% are singletons. The CDR3 extends over 16 amino acids. Germline V CDR1 and CDR2: MNHNY, SVGAGI (reference sequence). Deletions cut 0 bases from V and 1 base from J, with 12 bases between. The sample was cultured CD8+ T cells from PBMCs, taken from culture after CMV antigen stimulation. The chain combines TRBV6-6 with TRBJ1-1, with D unclear. This clonotype was obtained from a human donor in good health (CMV status not recorded). Some clones in this sample may be carry-over from other donors' samples. The CDR3 nucleotides read TGTGCCAGCAGTTACTCGCCGGCTGGTGGGAACACTGAAGCTTTCTTT. Translation gives CASSYSPAGGNTEAFF.